One sample yielded the 25 T cell receptor beta chains listed below, sequenced in a study of control samples from healthy donors and cancer patients. Clones were sequenced by immunoSEQ multiplex PCR, and TCRdb holds only the in-frame ones, with some missing. Of around 130,000 clones in the sample, 70% to 90% were seen once. Source material: blood. The receptor source for this set is a man aged 45 to 65 in good health.

The CDR3 sequence is CATSDEGWGTQYF. In DNA form, the CDR3 reads TGTGCCACCAGTGATGAGGGGTGGGGGACCCAGTACTTC. The chain joins TRBV24-1 to TRBJ2-5; perhaps D is TRBD1 or TRBD2 (5 bases each). Germline V CDR1 and CDR2: KGHDR, SFDVKD. The V gene lost 3 bases and the J gene lost 7 bases, with 11 bases spanning the gap. The CDR3 runs to 13 residues.

The CDR3 region has the DNA TGTGCCAGCTCTCTCGGACAGTTCAATCAGCCCCAGCATTTT. It specifies CASSLGQFNQPQHF. The chain has TRBV18 and TRBJ1-5, with a tentative D call TRBD1 (6 bases). The CDR3 covers 14 residues. Per germline, CDR1 KGHSH and CDR2 LQKENI. V lost 6 bases to trimming and J lost 3 bases, with 12 bases between them. The variable domain in full, completed from reference TRBV18 and TRBJ1-5, reads NAGVMQNPRHLVRRRGQEARLRCSPMKGHSHVYWYRQLPEEGLKFMVYLQKENIIDESGMPKERFSAEFPKEGPSILRIQQVVRGDSAAYFCASSLGQFNQPQHFGDGTRLSIL.

This clone has a handful of counts. The chain combines TRBV29-1 with TRBJ1-5, with 9 bases matching TRBD1. Germline lookup yields CDR1 SQVTM and CDR2 ANQGSEA. CDR3 length: 17 amino acids. V gave up 1 base and J gave up 0 bases; unmatched junction bases: 7. The CDR3 DNA follows: TGCAGCGTTGAAGTTGGGACAGGGAAGGGTAGCAATCAGCCCCAGCATTTT. This codes for CSVEVGTGKGSNQPQHF.

This chain joins TRBV9 and TRBJ2-2; 7 positions match TRBD1. The CDR3 is made up of 17 amino acids. Germline CDR1 and CDR2: SGDLS and YYNGEE. Losses at the gene ends were 2 bases for V and 1 base for J; bases not matched to a gene: 8. The CDR3 DNA reads as TGTGCCAGCAGCGTTCGGGGTGGGGACAGGAACACCGGGGAGCTGTTTTTT. Protein: CASSVRGGDRNTGELFF.

The rearrangement joins TRBV5-5 to TRBJ2-4; no definite D call. V gave up 4 bases and J gave up 0 bases, with 11 bases separating them. This CDR3 is 15 amino acids long. CDR1 is SGHKS and CDR2 is YYEKEE in the germline V gene (reference sequence). The CDR3, as DNA: TGTGCCAGCAGCCCTGGACGGCTAGCCAAAAACATTCAGTACTTC. Amino acid sequence: CASSPGRLAKNIQYF.

This sequence joins TRBV3-1 (or the pseudogene TRBV3-2) and TRBJ1-2; a possible D gene is TRBD1 (5 bases). Trimming shortened V by 0 bases and J by 8 bases, and 10 bases separated the two germline ends. The CDR3 loop spans 13 amino acids. Germline CDR1 and CDR2: LGHDT and YNNKEL (reference sequence). CDR3 sequence reads: CASSQDGHRGYTF. The CDR3 DNA sequence: TGTGCCAGCAGCCAAGATGGGCACAGGGGCTACACCTTC.

V gene TRBV29-1 combines with J gene TRBJ1-1, with D hard to call. In germline, CDR1 is SQVTM, CDR2 ANQGSEA. This CDR3 region has 14 residues. V lost 2 bases, J lost 3 bases, and 13 bases lay in between. Here the CDR3 reads CSVENKGLYTEAFF. The CDR3 DNA sequence: TGCAGCGTTGAAAATAAGGGATTGTACACTGAAGCTTTCTTT.

V and J are TRBV30 and TRBJ2-1; D unresolved. CDR1 and CDR2 from the germline V gene are GTSNPN and SVGIG (reference sequence). CDR3 size: 13 residues. Deletions cut 2 bases from V and 0 bases from J, with 5 bases between. CDR3 bases: TGTGCCTGGAGTTTGAGCTCCTACAATGAGCAGTTCTTC. Its protein product is CAWSLSSYNEQFF.

The rearrangement uses TRBV7-9 and TRBJ2-1; D is perhaps TRBD1 or TRBD2 (5 bases each). Germline CDR1 and CDR2: SEHNR and FQNEAQ (reference sequence). The CDR3 consists of 17 residues. Trimming shortened V by 4 bases and J by 0 bases, and 16 bases separated the two germline ends. CDR3 nucleotides: TGTGCCAGCAGCTCAGAGTATGGGGGTCACTCCTACAATGAGCAGTTCTTC. As protein: CASSSEYGGHSYNEQFF.

CDR3 sequence: CASSLLGDSNQPQHF. DNA of the CDR3: TGTGCCAGCAGCTTATTAGGGGATAGCAATCAGCCCCAGCATTTT. The chain carries TRBV5-8 and TRBJ1-5, with a possible D match to TRBD1 (5 bases). Germline-derived CDR1 and CDR2 are SGHTS and YDEGEE. V was shortened by 2 bases and J by 0 bases, with 9 bases between the two germline ends. The CDR3 is 15 residues long.

This clone was found many times. This rearrangement joins TRBV11-2 to TRBJ2-5; the D call may be TRBD1 or TRBD2 (6 bases each). Germline lookup yields CDR1 SGHAT and CDR2 FQNNGV. CDR3 length: 15 residues. Trimming took 3 bases from V and 1 from J, leaving 12 bases between them. CDR3 sequence: CASSFWGAPQETQYF. In DNA form, the CDR3 reads TGTGCCAGCAGCTTTTGGGGGGCCCCCCAAGAGACCCAGTACTTC.

V gene TRBV28 combines with J gene TRBJ1-5, with D perhaps TRBD1 (6 bases). The germline gives CDR1 MDHEN, CDR2 SYDVKM. CDR3 length equals 15 residues. Trimming removed 7 bases from V and 3 bases from J, with 16 bases in between. The CDR3 sequence is CASNLRGQYNQPQHF. The DNA for the CDR3 is TGTGCCAGCAATCTGCGAGGACAGTACAATCAGCCCCAGCATTTT.

CDR3 protein: CASSEAARGGKYEQYF. In DNA, the CDR3 is TGTGCCAGCAGTGAAGCTGCTCGGGGGGGCAAGTACGAGCAGTACTTC. J is TRBJ2-7 and V is TRBV6-1; 8 bases agree with TRBD2. Losses at the gene ends were 0 bases for V and 4 bases for J; bases not matched to a gene: 8. Germline CDR1 and CDR2: MNHNS and SASEGT. The CDR3 runs to 16 residues.

The chain recombines TRBV5-1 with TRBJ2-1; TRBD1 aligns across 8 bases. CDR1 SGHRS and CDR2 YFSETQ come from the germline V gene. V was pared by 4 bases and J by 9 bases, with 9 bases of the junction left unmatched. The CDR3 runs 14 residues. CDR3 sequence: CASSPRQGTSEQFF. The DNA for the CDR3 is TGCGCCAGCAGCCCTCGACAGGGGACCAGTGAGCAGTTCTTC.

V usage is TRBV6-6 and J usage is TRBJ2-3; D unclear. From germline, CDR1 is MNHNY and CDR2 SVGAGI (reference sequence). The CDR3 is made up of 13 amino acids. Trimming cost V 6 bases and J 0 bases, with 7 bases left between them. Written as DNA, the CDR3 is TGTGCCAGCAGCCTGACTAGCACAGATACGCAGTATTTT. Residues: CASSLTSTDTQYF.

The rearrangement joins TRBV1 to TRBJ1-4. TRBV1 is listed as a pseudogene. The CDR3 consists of 18 residues. CDR3: CTSSQDRSWRSTNEKLFF. In nucleotides, the CDR3 is TGCACCAGCAGCCAAGACCGGAGTTGGAGGTCAACTAATGAAAAACTGTTTTTT.

The chain joins TRBV9 to TRBJ2-7, with D perhaps assigned TRBD1 or TRBD2 (6 bases each). The CDR3 length is 14 residues. CDR1 is SGDLS, CDR2 YYNGEE, per germline. V was pared by 3 bases and J by 1 base, with 11 bases between. CDR3 bases: TGTGCCAGCAGCGAGGGGGGCCAATCCTACGAGCAGTACTTC. It translates to CASSEGGQSYEQYF.

The V call is TRBV5-5, the J call TRBJ2-1, with D perhaps given as TRBD1 or TRBD2 (5 bases each). This CDR3 has 13 amino acids. CDR1 and CDR2 from the germline V gene are SGHKS and YYEKEE (reference sequence). The ends were cut back, 5 bases at V and 4 bases at J, with 10 bases in the middle. Here the CDR3 reads CASSWDGYNEQFF. For the CDR3, the DNA is TGTGCCAGCAGTTGGGACGGTTACAATGAGCAGTTCTTC.

V and J are TRBV29-1 and TRBJ1-4; 7 bases fit TRBD1. V was pared by 4 bases and J by 7 bases, with 6 bases of the junction left unmatched. CDR1 SQVTM and CDR2 ANQGSEA come from the germline V gene. The CDR3 length is 13 residues. The CDR3 DNA reads TGCAGCGTTGGTGACAGGGACCGTGAAAAACTGTTTTTT. Translating it yields CSVGDRDREKLFF.

There are a few counts of this clone. The genes are TRBV5-5 and TRBJ1-5; the D gene is possibly TRBD1 (5 bases). The ends were cut back, 0 bases at V and 0 bases at J, with 10 bases in the middle. CDR3 length equals 16 residues. Germline V CDR1 and CDR2: SGHKS, YYEKEE (reference sequence). The CDR3 loop reads CASSLAPGRSNQPQHF. CDR3 nucleotides: TGTGCCAGCAGCTTGGCCCCAGGGCGTAGCAATCAGCCCCAGCATTTT.

This chain joins TRBV2 and TRBJ1-4; TRBD1 agrees at 8 bases. The CDR3 has 15 residues. V was pared by 2 bases and J by 7 bases, with 6 bases of the junction left unmatched. Germline V CDR1 and CDR2: SNHLY, FYNNEI. The CDR3 reads CASSERSDRVEKLFF. Written as DNA, the CDR3 is TGTGCCAGCAGTGAAAGGTCGGACAGGGTTGAAAAACTGTTTTTT. The full variable domain, its missing parts supplied by reference TRBV2 and TRBJ1-4, is EPEVTQTPSHQVTQMGQEVILRCVPISNHLYFYWYRQILGQKVEFLVSFYNNEISEKSEIFDDQFSVERPDGSNFTLKIRSTKLEDSAMYFCASSERSDRVEKLFFGSGTQLSVL.

J is TRBJ2-7 and V is TRBV11-2, with D uncertain. Germline V gene sequence: CDR1 SGHAT, CDR2 FQNNGV. The CDR3 loop spans 14 amino acids. V lost 1 base to trimming and J lost 0 bases, with 7 bases between them. The CDR3 DNA reads TGTGCCAGCAGCTTAGGGGCCAGCTCCTACGAGCAGTACTTC. Amino acids: CASSLGASSYEQYF.

V gene TRBV6-1 combines with J gene TRBJ1-5; 7 bases are shared with TRBD1. The V gene's germline CDR1 is MNHNS and CDR2 SASEGT. The V segment lost 3 bases and the J segment 7 bases; nucleotides outside the gene matches: 9. The CDR3 length is 15 residues. The chain's CDR3 is CASSDARQGGQPQHF. The CDR3 coding sequence is TGTGCCAGCAGTGACGCTAGACAGGGAGGACAGCCCCAGCATTTT.

This clone was picked up one time. The chain carries TRBV6-4 and TRBJ2-2; D perhaps matches TRBD1 (6 bases). The V end lost 6 bases, the J end lost 8 bases, and 16 bases lay between the germline ends. The CDR3 runs 14 residues. Germline loops: CDR1 MRHNA, CDR2 SNTAGT. CDR3 bases: TGTGCCAGCAGCAGGGACAACGTAGCTGGGGAGCTGTTTTTT. Protein: CASSRDNVAGELFF.

The chain combines TRBV27 with TRBJ1-2; D remains unclear. The CDR3 runs 14 residues. The germline CDR1 and CDR2 sequences are MNHEY and SMNVEV (reference sequence). V lost 3 bases to trimming and J lost 0 bases, with 8 bases between them. The CDR3 protein is CASSFPGTNYGYTF. The CDR3 DNA reads TGTGCCAGCAGTTTCCCCGGGACTAACTATGGCTACACCTTC.